These 9 T cell receptor beta chains came from one sample sequenced in a study of T cells and copy number aberrations in small-cell lung cancer. Clones were sequenced by immunoSEQ multiplex PCR, and TCRdb holds only the in-frame ones, with some missing. The sample holds 7,500 or so clones; roughly four fifths are singletons and the top ten take about 4.5%. The source material was normal tissue next to the tumor. Receptors originate from a woman between 45 and 65 years old with small cell lung cancer.

This chain joins TRBV11-3 and TRBJ2-1, with 7 positions matching TRBD2. CDR1 is SGHNT and CDR2 is YENEEA in the germline V gene. V dropped 7 bases and J dropped 2; count of bases not matched to a gene: 8. CDR3 length: 15 amino acids. The CDR3 protein is CASTVGGGTYNEQFF. The CDR3 nucleotides read TGTGCCAGCACCGTGGGGGGAGGGACCTACAATGAGCAGTTCTTC.

The V gene is TRBV30, the J gene TRBJ1-3; the D is unclear. Germline V gene sequence: CDR1 GTSNPN, CDR2 SVGIG (reference sequence). V was shortened by 0 bases and J by 0 bases, with 6 bases between the two germline ends. The CDR3 extends over 14 amino acids. CDR3 loop: CAWSVLSSGNTIYF. CDR3 DNA: TGTGCCTGGAGTGTTCTGAGCTCTGGAAACACCATATATTTT.

This clone was picked up one time. This chain uses TRBV6-5 with TRBJ2-3; 8 bases match TRBD2. J was trimmed by 2 bases and V by 10 bases; bases with no gene match: 2. Germline V CDR1 and CDR2: MNHEY, SVGAGI. This CDR3 region has 12 residues. The CDR3 nucleotides are TGTGCCAATAGCGGGGCCACAGATACGCAGTATTTT. It is translated as CANSGATDTQYF.

This clone was seen a single time. The chain combines TRBV19 with TRBJ2-6; TRBD1 matches 7 bases. The germline V gene encodes CDR1 LNHDA and CDR2 SQIVND (reference sequence). This CDR3 is 18 amino acids long. J lost 1 base, V lost 5 bases, and 11 bases had no gene match. This chain's CDR3 is CASSPWTGAQSGANVLTF. CDR3 nucleotides: TGTGCCAGTAGTCCTTGGACAGGCGCACAATCTGGGGCCAACGTCCTGACTTTC.

The rearrangement joins TRBV5-1 to TRBJ1-1; no clear D gene. This CDR3 region has 13 residues. Between the trimmed V and J ends, which lost 0 bases and 6 bases, there was a span of 9 bases. Germline CDR1 is SGHRS and CDR2 is YFSETQ. CDR3 bases: TGCGCCAGCAGCTTGGGTCAGTTCTCTGAAGCTTTCTTT. The encoded protein is CASSLGQFSEAFF.

The CDR3 DNA sequence: TGTGCCAGCGAAATACTAGACCAAGAGACCCAGTACTTC. Amino acid sequence: CASEILDQETQYF. The chain recombines TRBV9 with TRBJ2-5; weak D call: TRBD2 (5 bases). Trimming shortened V by 7 bases and J by 0 bases, and 10 bases separated the two germline ends. The CDR3 runs 13 residues. The germline V gene has CDR1 SGDLS and CDR2 YYNGEE.

The chain uses TRBV19 and TRBJ1-1; tentative D call: TRBD1 (5 bases). Trimming took 5 bases from V and 1 from J, leaving 14 bases between them. The CDR3 consists of 15 residues. Looked up from germline, CDR1 is LNHDA and CDR2 is SQIVND (reference sequence). CDR3 amino acids: CASSFWGTANTEAFF. The CDR3 nucleotides read TGTGCCAGTAGTTTCTGGGGGACGGCGAACACTGAAGCTTTCTTT.

V and J are TRBV4-2 and TRBJ2-7; TRBD1 agrees at 8 bases. Germline lookup yields CDR1 LGHNA and CDR2 YNFKEQ. The CDR3 is made up of 17 amino acids. The junction had 10 bases not matched to a gene; V was cut back by 0 bases and J by 3 bases. The CDR3 is CASSQDVVTGGIYEQYF. The DNA for the CDR3 is TGTGCCAGCAGCCAAGATGTTGTTACAGGGGGGATCTACGAGCAGTACTTC.

This chain joins TRBV28 and TRBJ2-7; tentative D call: TRBD1 (6 bases). The V end was cut by 4 bases, the J end by 4 bases, with 14 bases between. This CDR3 contains 14 residues. Germline V CDR1 and CDR2: MDHEN, SYDVKM. CDR3: CASSSLQGTYEQYF. The DNA for the CDR3 is TGTGCCAGCAGTTCATTACAGGGAACGTACGAGCAGTACTTC.